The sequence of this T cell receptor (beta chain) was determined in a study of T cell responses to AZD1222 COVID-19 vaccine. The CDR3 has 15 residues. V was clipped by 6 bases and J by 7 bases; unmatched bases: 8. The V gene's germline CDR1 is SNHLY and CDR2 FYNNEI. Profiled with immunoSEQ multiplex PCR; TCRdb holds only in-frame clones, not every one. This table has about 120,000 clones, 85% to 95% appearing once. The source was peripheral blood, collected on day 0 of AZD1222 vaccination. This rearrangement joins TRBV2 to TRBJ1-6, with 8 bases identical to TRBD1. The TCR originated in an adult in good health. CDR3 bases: TGTGCCAGCAGCCCCGACAGGGGTGGGAATTCACCCCTCCACTTT. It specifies CASSPDRGGNSPLHF.